One sample yielded the 5 T cell receptor beta chains listed below, sequenced in a study of blood T cell repertoires in COVID-19. Only in-frame clones appear in the TCRdb table, and some are missing; sequencing was by immunoSEQ multiplex PCR. The table has roughly 120,000 clones, roughly 80% seen once. What was sequenced was peripheral blood. These receptors came from a man between 50 and 59 years old with acute or convalescent COVID-19.

This clone was seen only once. The V call is TRBV29-1, the J call TRBJ1-1; tentative D call: TRBD1 (5 bases). Germline-derived CDR1 and CDR2 are SQVTM and ANQGSEA. This CDR3 contains 12 residues. Trimming removed 7 bases from V and 4 bases from J, with 13 bases in between. In DNA, the CDR3 is TGCAGCGCCACCATGGGGCGCACTGAAGCTTTCTTT. Its translation: CSATMGRTEAFF. The variable domain in full, with the rest retrieved from reference TRBV29-1 and TRBJ1-1, is SAVISQKPSRDICQRGTSLTIQCQVDSQVTMMFWYRQQPGQSLTLIATANQGSEATYESGFVIDKFPISRPNLTFSTLTVSNMSPEDSSIYLCSATMGRTEAFFGQGTRLTVV.

V gene TRBV5-1 combines with J gene TRBJ1-1; no reliable D call. Deletions cut 1 base from V and 5 bases from J, with 12 bases between. Per germline, CDR1 SGHRS and CDR2 YFSETQ. CDR3 length equals 14 residues. The CDR3 is CASSLKVADTEAFF. The CDR3 DNA follows: TGCGCCAGCAGCTTGAAGGTCGCGGATACTGAAGCTTTCTTT.

V is TRBV6-2 or TRBV6-3 and J is TRBJ2-2; 7 bases are shared with TRBD1. After removal of 5 bases from V and 5 bases from J, the junction contained 20 bases not matched to a gene. Germline loops: CDR1 MNHEY, CDR2 SVGEGT. The CDR3 length is 19 residues. Here the CDR3 reads CASSPRVGGEFRRTGELFF. CDR3 nucleotide sequence: TGTGCCAGCAGTCCCCGCGTAGGGGGCGAGTTCAGGAGGACCGGGGAGCTGTTTTTT.

The genes are TRBV5-1 and TRBJ2-3, with D maybe TRBD2 (7 bases). The CDR3 is 17 amino acids. The V gene's germline CDR1 is SGHRS and CDR2 YFSETQ. Between the trimmed V and J ends, which lost 0 bases and 1 base, there was a span of 15 bases. CDR3 residues: CASSLAYLGGGTDTQYF. CDR3 DNA: TGCGCCAGCAGCTTGGCATATCTAGGGGGGGGCACAGATACGCAGTATTTT.

The rearrangement uses TRBV11-2 and TRBJ2-3; perhaps TRBD1 as D (6 bases). Germline V gene data show CDR1 as SGHAT and CDR2 as FQNNGV. The ends were cut back, 1 base at V and 7 bases at J, with 12 bases in the middle. The CDR3 loop spans 14 amino acids. The CDR3 DNA reads as TGTGCCAGCAGCTTAGCTACAGGGAAGAATACGCAGTATTTT. Its protein product is CASSLATGKNTQYF.